The clone carrying this T cell receptor (beta chain) was seen only a few times. Its antigen is currently unknown. These data are taken from a study of T-cell reconstitution after alpha-beta-depleted transplantation in children. Study-wide points: Hyperexpanded clones declined; after one year, newly produced T cells mostly supplied diversity.

Germline V CDR1 and CDR2: SGHAT, FQNNGV. The CDR3 has 16 amino acids. Trimming removed 8 bases from V and 0 bases from J, with 18 bases in between. Preparation of the TCRbeta library involved a method that used unique molecular identifiers. MiXCR, applied by TCRdb to the PCR reads, yields one record per CDR3 protein. The sample yields about 300,000 distinct CDR3 sequences, 6% to 10% seen once. The sequence derives from a female patient between 2 and 15 years old who had a stem cell transplant for Fanconi anemia, so the T cells may come from the graft donor. The rearrangement links TRBV11-2 to TRBJ2-3, with unresolved D. Material: peripheral blood, obtained 360 days after TCRalphabeta/CD19-depleted stem cell transplant. As DNA, the CDR3 is TGTGCCAGCCGCCCCCCGGAGAGAACAAGCACAGATACGCAGTATTTT. It specifies CASRPPERTSTDTQYF.